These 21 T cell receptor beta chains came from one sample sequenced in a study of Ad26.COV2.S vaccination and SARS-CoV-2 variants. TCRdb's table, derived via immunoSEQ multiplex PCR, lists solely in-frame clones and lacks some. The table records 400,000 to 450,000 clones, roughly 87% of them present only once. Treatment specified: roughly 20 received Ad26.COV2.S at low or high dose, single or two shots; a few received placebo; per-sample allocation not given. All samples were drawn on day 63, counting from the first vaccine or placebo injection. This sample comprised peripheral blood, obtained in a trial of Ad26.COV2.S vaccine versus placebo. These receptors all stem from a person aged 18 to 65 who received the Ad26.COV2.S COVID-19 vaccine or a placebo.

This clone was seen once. The CDR3 loop reads CASSNDGAGEQFF. CDR3 sequence (DNA): TGTGCCAGCTCCAATGACGGGGCCGGTGAGCAGTTCTTC. The chain combines TRBV18 with TRBJ2-1; D possibly matches TRBD1 or TRBD2 (5 bases each). CDR3 length: 13 amino acids. Germline V CDR1 and CDR2: KGHSH, LQKENI. The V and J ends lost 6 bases and 9 bases respectively, with 15 bases between them.

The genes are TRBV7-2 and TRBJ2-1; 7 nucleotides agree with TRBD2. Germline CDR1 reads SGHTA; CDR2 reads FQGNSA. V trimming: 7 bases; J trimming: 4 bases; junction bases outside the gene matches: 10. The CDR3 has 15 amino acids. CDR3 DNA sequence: TGTGCCAGCACATTTCGGGACTACCGTTACAATGAGCAGTTCTTC. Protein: CASTFRDYRYNEQFF. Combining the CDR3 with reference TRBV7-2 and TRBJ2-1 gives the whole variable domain GAGVSQSPSNKVTEKGKDVELRCDPISGHTALYWYRQSLGQGLEFLIYFQGNSAPDKSGLPSDRFSAERTGGSVSTLTIQRTQQEDSAVYLCASTFRDYRYNEQFFGPGTRLTVL.

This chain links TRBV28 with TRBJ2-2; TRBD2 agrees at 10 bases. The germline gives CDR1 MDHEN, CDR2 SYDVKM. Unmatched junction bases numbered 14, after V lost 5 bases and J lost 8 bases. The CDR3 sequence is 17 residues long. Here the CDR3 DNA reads TGTGCCAGCAGTAACAGCGGGAGGGCCGATCGGTTAGGGGAGCTGTTTTTT. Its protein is CASSNSGRADRLGELFF. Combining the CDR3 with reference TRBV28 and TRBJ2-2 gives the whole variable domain DVKVTQSSRYLVKRTGEKVFLECVQDMDHENMFWYRQDPGLGLRLIYFSYDVKMKEKGDIPEGYSVSREKKERFSLILESASTNQTSMYLCASSNSGRADRLGELFFGEGSRLTVL.

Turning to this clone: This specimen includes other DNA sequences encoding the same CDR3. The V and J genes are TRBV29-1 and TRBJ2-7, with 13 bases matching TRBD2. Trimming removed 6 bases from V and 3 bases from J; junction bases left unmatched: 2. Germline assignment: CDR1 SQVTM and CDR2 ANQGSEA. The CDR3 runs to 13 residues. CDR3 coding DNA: TGCAGCGTCCGGACTAGCGGGAGCTACGAGCAGTACTTC. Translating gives CSVRTSGSYEQYF.

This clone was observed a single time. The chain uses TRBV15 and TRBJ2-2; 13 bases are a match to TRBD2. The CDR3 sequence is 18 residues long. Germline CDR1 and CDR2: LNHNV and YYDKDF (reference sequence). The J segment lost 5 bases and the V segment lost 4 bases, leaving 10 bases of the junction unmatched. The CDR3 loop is CATSMGLAGTRWTGELFF. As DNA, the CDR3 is TGTGCCACCAGCATGGGACTAGCGGGGACCCGATGGACCGGGGAGCTGTTTTTT.

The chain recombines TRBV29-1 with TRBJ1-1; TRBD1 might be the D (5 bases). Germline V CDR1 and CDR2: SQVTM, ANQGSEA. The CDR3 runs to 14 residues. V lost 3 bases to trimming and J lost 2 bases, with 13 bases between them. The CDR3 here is CSVDWGMRNTEAFF. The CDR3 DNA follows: TGCAGCGTTGATTGGGGGATGCGAAACACTGAAGCTTTCTTT.

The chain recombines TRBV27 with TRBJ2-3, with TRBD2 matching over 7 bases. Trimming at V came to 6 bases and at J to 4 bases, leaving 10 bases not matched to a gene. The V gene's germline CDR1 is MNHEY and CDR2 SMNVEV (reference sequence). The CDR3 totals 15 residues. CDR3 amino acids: CASSLMGEGPDTQYF. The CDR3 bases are TGTGCCAGCAGCCTAATGGGGGAGGGCCCAGATACGCAGTATTTT.

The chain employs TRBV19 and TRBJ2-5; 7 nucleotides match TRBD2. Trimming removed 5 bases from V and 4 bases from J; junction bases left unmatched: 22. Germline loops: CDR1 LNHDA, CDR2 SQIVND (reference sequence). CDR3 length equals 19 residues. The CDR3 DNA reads TGTGCCAGTAGTTTTCAGGGCATCTTCGCGCCAGGGAGGGGAGAGACCCAGTACTTC. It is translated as CASSFQGIFAPGRGETQYF. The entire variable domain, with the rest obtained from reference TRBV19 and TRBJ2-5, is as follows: DGGITQSPKYLFRKEGQNVTLSCEQNLNHDAMYWYRQDPGQGLRLIYYSQIVNDFQKGDIAEGYSVSREKKESFPLTVTSAQKNPTAFYLCASSFQGIFAPGRGETQYFGPGTRLLVL.

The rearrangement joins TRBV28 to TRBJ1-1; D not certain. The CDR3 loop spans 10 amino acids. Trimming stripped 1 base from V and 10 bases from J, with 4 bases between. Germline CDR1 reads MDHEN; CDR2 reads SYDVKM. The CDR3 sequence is CASSLSRAFF. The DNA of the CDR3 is TGTGCCAGCAGTTTATCAAGAGCTTTCTTT.

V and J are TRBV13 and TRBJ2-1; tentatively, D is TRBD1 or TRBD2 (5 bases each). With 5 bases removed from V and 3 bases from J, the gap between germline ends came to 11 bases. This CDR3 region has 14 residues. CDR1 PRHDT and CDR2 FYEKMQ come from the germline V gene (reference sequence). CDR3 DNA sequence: TGTGCCAGCAGCGGGGGAATAGTCTACAATGAGCAGTTCTTC. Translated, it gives CASSGGIVYNEQFF.

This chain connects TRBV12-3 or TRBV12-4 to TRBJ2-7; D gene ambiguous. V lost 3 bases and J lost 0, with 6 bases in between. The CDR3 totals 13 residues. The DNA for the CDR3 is TGTGCCAGCAGTTTGCGAAGCTCCTACGAGCAGTACTTC. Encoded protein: CASSLRSSYEQYF.

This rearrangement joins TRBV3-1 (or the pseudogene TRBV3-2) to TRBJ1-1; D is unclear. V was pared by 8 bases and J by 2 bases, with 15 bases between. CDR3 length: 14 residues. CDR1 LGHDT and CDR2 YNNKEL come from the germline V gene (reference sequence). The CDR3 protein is CASGLGRVNTEAFF. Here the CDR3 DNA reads TGTGCCAGCGGGCTGGGGAGGGTAAACACTGAAGCTTTCTTT.

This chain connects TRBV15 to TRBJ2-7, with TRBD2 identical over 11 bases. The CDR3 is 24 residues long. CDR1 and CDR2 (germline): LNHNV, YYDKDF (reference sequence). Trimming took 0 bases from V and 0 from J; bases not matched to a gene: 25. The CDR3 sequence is CATSRDLMGALGLAGGPSSYEQYF. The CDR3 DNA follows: TGTGCCACCAGCAGAGATCTAATGGGGGCACTCGGGCTAGCGGGAGGACCAAGCTCCTACGAGCAGTACTTC.

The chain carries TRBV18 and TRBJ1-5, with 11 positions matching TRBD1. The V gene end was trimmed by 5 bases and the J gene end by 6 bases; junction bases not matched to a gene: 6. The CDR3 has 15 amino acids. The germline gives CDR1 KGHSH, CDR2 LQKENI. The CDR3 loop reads CASSTGTGGGQPQHF. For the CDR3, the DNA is TGTGCCAGCTCAACGGGGACAGGGGGAGGTCAGCCCCAGCATTTT.

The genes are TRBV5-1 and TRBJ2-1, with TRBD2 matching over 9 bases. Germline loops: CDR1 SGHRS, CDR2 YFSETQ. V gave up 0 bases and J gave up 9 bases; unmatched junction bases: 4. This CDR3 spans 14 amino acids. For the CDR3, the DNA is TGCGCCAGCAGCTTGGACCCAGCGGGAGGTGAGCAGTTCTTC. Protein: CASSLDPAGGEQFF.

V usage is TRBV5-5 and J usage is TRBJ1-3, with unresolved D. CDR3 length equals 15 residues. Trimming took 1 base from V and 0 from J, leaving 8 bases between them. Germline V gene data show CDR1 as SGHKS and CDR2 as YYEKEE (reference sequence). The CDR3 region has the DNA TGTGCCAGCAGCTTGACGCCTTACTCTGGAAACACCATATATTTT. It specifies CASSLTPYSGNTIYF.

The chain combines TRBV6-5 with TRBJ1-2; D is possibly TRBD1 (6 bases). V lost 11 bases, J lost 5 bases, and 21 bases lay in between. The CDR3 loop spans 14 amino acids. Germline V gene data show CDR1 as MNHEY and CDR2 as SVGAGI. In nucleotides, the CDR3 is TGTGCCGGAAGAGCCTCAGGGGATCGATATGGCTACACCTTC. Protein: CAGRASGDRYGYTF.

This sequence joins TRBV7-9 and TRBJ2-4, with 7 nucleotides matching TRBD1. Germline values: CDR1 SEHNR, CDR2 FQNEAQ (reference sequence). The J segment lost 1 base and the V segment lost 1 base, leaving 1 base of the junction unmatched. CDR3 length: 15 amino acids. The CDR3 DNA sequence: TGTGCCAGCAGCTTAGTCAGGGGGGCCAAAAACATTCAGTACTTC. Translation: CASSLVRGAKNIQYF.

The CDR3 DNA follows: TGCGCCAGCAGCCAAGAGAGTGCAGATACGCAGTATTTT. Amino acids: CASSQESADTQYF. The V gene is TRBV4-3, the J gene TRBJ2-3; D is unresolved. The germline V gene encodes CDR1 LGHNA and CDR2 YSLEER. Trimming removed 0 bases at V and 4 bases at J, with 5 bases between. CDR3 length equals 13 residues.

The CDR3 reads CASSDSGQVVDQPQHF. In DNA form, the CDR3 reads TGTGCCAGCAGTGACTCAGGGCAGGTAGTAGATCAGCCCCAGCATTTT. This chain connects TRBV6-4 to TRBJ1-5; D remains unclear. Germline CDR1 MRHNA, CDR2 SNTAGT. The CDR3 has 16 residues. The ends were cut back, 0 bases at V and 5 bases at J, with 14 bases in the middle.

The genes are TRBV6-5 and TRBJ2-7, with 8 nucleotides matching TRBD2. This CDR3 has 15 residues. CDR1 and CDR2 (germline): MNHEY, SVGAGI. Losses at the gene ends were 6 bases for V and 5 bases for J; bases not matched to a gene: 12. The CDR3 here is CASRTRVSGTNEQYF. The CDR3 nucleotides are TGTGCCAGCAGGACGCGGGTTAGCGGGACTAACGAGCAGTACTTC.